The clone carrying this T cell receptor beta chain was seen more than once but under ten times. Germline assignment: CDR1 SGHTA and CDR2 FQGTGA. Trimming took off 5 bases at V and 1 base at J, with 8 bases between the two ends. The CDR3 extends over 13 amino acids. This table comes from immunoSEQ multiplex PCR, and its TCRdb copy is limited to in-frame clones, with some not included. The data hold 180,000 or so clones, with about 86% observed a single time. This sample was taken from a study of blood T cell repertoires in COVID-19. The rearrangement uses TRBV7-3 and TRBJ1-1; D gene uncertain. The sequencing input was peripheral blood. This receptor was identified in a man aged 18 to 35 with acute or convalescent COVID-19. The CDR3 sequence is CASSPRENTEAFF. Here the CDR3 DNA reads TGTGCCAGCAGCCCACGGGAGAACACTGAAGCTTTCTTT.